This TCR beta chain was sequenced in a study of blood T cell repertoires in COVID-19. Overall study context: PBMCs, B-cell-depleted T cells, or T cells were the source of the cDNA or gDNA that made up the material.

TCRdb's table, derived via immunoSEQ multiplex PCR, lists solely in-frame clones and lacks some. The sample consists of roughly 110,000 clones, nearly 90% of them appearing once. The CDR3 spans 16 residues. V shed 1 base, J shed 2 bases, and the junction held 8 bases outside the gene matches. Germline CDR1 and CDR2: LGHNA and YSLEER. V and J are TRBV4-3 and TRBJ2-7, with 7 bases identical to TRBD1. Sequencing input: peripheral blood. This TCR came from a woman in her 70s who had recovered from COVID-19. The CDR3 here is CASSQGTDRDPYEQYF. The CDR3 DNA reads as TGCGCCAGCAGCCAAGGGACAGACAGGGACCCCTACGAGCAGTACTTC.